Presented here are 24 T cell receptor beta chains from one specimen sequenced in a study of control samples from healthy donors and cancer patients. The assay was immunoSEQ multiplex PCR, and TCRdb's table has in-frame clones only and misses some. The data contain about 100,000 clones, about 89% of them seen just once; the ten biggest clones take up about 8%. The sample taken for sequencing was blood. These receptors all stem from a man aged 30 to 45 in good health.

There are a few counts of this clone. The chain links TRBV4-3 to TRBJ1-6, with a possible D match to TRBD1 (5 bases). The CDR3 has 14 residues. Germline loops: CDR1 LGHNA, CDR2 YSLEER. V was cut by 3 bases and J by 10 bases, with 13 bases left in between. This CDR3 reads CASSHATKGSPLHF. The CDR3 DNA reads as TGCGCCAGCAGCCACGCGACTAAGGGGTCACCCCTCCACTTT.

The chain uses TRBV6-5 and TRBJ1-1, with D possibly matching TRBD1 (6 bases). This CDR3 comprises 15 residues. V lost 2 bases and J 4 bases, leaving 14 bases between the germline ends. CDR1 MNHEY and CDR2 SVGAGI come from the germline V gene. CDR3 sequence (DNA): TGTGCCAGCAGTTACAGCAGGGGACGGAGCACTGAAGCTTTCTTT. It is translated as CASSYSRGRSTEAFF.

The rearrangement uses TRBV14 and TRBJ2-1; a possible D gene is TRBD1 (6 bases). The CDR3 consists of 18 residues. Germline lookup yields CDR1 SGHDN and CDR2 FVKESK. V was trimmed by 2 bases and J by 1 base, leaving 18 bases between them. CDR3 residues: CASSQSFSGHLSYNEQFF. The CDR3 coding sequence is TGTGCCAGCAGCCAATCTTTTTCGGGACACTTATCCTACAATGAGCAGTTCTTC.

V gene TRBV7-2 combines with J gene TRBJ2-7; D uncertain. This CDR3 is built from 15 residues. V was clipped by 3 bases and J by 2 bases, with 14 bases between them. Germline V gene data show CDR1 as SGHTA and CDR2 as FQGNSA. The CDR3 region has the DNA TGTGCCAGCAGCTTCCGTCGGGCGGACGCCTACGAGCAGTACTTC. It specifies CASSFRRADAYEQYF. The complete variable domain, with remaining parts taken from reference TRBV7-2 and TRBJ2-7, reads GAGVSQSPSNKVTEKGKDVELRCDPISGHTALYWYRQSLGQGLEFLIYFQGNSAPDKSGLPSDRFSAERTGGSVSTLTIQRTQQEDSAVYLCASSFRRADAYEQYFGPGTRLTVT.

This clone was detected only a few times. The rearrangement links TRBV6-5 to TRBJ2-3; D is undetermined. V lost 2 bases and J 6 bases, leaving 12 bases between the germline ends. Germline CDR1 is MNHEY and CDR2 is SVGAGI. The CDR3 covers 14 residues. The CDR3 DNA reads as TGTGCCAGCAGTTACACAGACGGGCGGGATACGCAGTATTTT. The encoded protein is CASSYTDGRDTQYF.

This rearrangement joins TRBV9 to TRBJ2-1; D gene unclear. CDR3 length equals 15 residues. Trimming stripped 1 base from V and 6 bases from J, with 14 bases between. Germline CDR1 reads SGDLS; CDR2 reads YYNGEE. The CDR3 region has the DNA TGTGCCAGCAGCGTACTGGGTGGGATAATCAATGAGCAGTTCTTC. This codes for CASSVLGGIINEQFF.

The V gene is TRBV12-5, the J gene TRBJ1-2; tentative D call: TRBD1 (5 bases). V lost 0 bases, J lost 0 bases, and 17 bases lay in between. CDR1 is LGHNT and CDR2 is FRNRAP in the germline V gene. CDR3 size: 18 residues. Written as DNA, the CDR3 is TGTGCTAGTGGTTTGGTAACTCAGGGATACGGGCCTAACTATGGCTACACCTTC. The encoded protein is CASGLVTQGYGPNYGYTF.

The chain is built from TRBV7-9 and TRBJ2-3; unclear D gene. Germline CDR1 SEHNR, CDR2 FQNEAQ (reference sequence). V was cut by 2 bases and J by 3 bases, with 12 bases left in between. CDR3 length equals 15 residues. CDR3: CASSLRPMGTDTQYF. CDR3 in DNA: TGTGCCAGCAGCTTACGTCCGATGGGGACAGATACGCAGTATTTT. Complete variable domain (other parts from reference TRBV7-9 and TRBJ2-3): DTGVSQNPRHKITKRGQNVTFRCDPISEHNRLYWYRQTLGQGPEFLTYFQNEAQLEKSRLLSDRFSAERPKGSFSTLEIQRTEQGDSAMYLCASSLRPMGTDTQYFGPGTRLTVL.

The chain combines TRBV18 with TRBJ2-7; 7 positions agree with TRBD1. The V gene end was trimmed by 1 base and the J gene end by 7 bases; junction bases not matched to a gene: 7. Germline CDR1 KGHSH, CDR2 LQKENI. The CDR3 is made up of 14 amino acids. CDR3 bases: TGTGCCAGCTCACCACTACGGGACAGCCGGGAGCAGTACTTC. This codes for CASSPLRDSREQYF.

This clone was found once. This chain connects TRBV6-4 to TRBJ1-2; D remains ambiguous. This CDR3 is 13 amino acids long. The V end lost 6 bases, the J end lost 2 bases, and 10 bases lay between the germline ends. CDR1 and CDR2 from the germline V gene are MRHNA and SNTAGT. The CDR3 sequence is CASRPDGNYGYTF. Written as DNA, the CDR3 is TGTGCCAGCAGACCGGACGGGAACTATGGCTACACCTTC.

The gene calls are TRBV3-1 (or the pseudogene TRBV3-2) and TRBJ1-4; unclear D gene. The CDR3 is 13 residues long. Trimming took 0 bases from V and 15 from J, leaving 14 bases between them. Germline V gene lookup returns CDR1 LGHDT and CDR2 YNNKEL (reference sequence). The CDR3 nucleotides are TGTGCCAGCAGCCAAGATCTGGCCCCGCTGGTGTTTTTT. It yields the protein CASSQDLAPLVFF.

The V gene is TRBV7-9, the J gene TRBJ1-3; D is ambiguous. The CDR3 contains 18 residues. V was trimmed by 5 bases and J by 0 bases, leaving 20 bases between them. In germline, CDR1 is SEHNR, CDR2 FQNEAQ (reference sequence). Here the CDR3 reads CASSAISGRSSSGNTIYF. In nucleotides, the CDR3 is TGTGCCAGCAGCGCCATCTCCGGCCGATCCAGCTCTGGAAACACCATATATTTT. The variable domain in full, with the rest retrieved from reference TRBV7-9 and TRBJ1-3, is DTGVSQNPRHKITKRGQNVTFRCDPISEHNRLYWYRQTLGQGPEFLTYFQNEAQLEKSRLLSDRFSAERPKGSFSTLEIQRTEQGDSAMYLCASSAISGRSSSGNTIYFGEGSWLTVV.

The chain employs TRBV28 and TRBJ1-5; maybe TRBD1 (6 bases). V was shortened by 5 bases and J by 3 bases, with 14 bases between the two germline ends. Germline V lookup: CDR1 MDHEN, CDR2 SYDVKM. This CDR3 has 15 amino acids. The CDR3 coding sequence is TGTGCCAGCAGTGAACTTAGGGGGTACAATCAGCCCCAGCATTTT. Amino acids: CASSELRGYNQPQHF.

V is TRBV30 and J is TRBJ1-1, with 11 bases identical to TRBD1. The V gene end was trimmed by 3 bases and the J gene end by 7 bases; junction bases not matched to a gene: 7. CDR1 and CDR2 from the germline V gene are GTSNPN and SVGIG (reference sequence). The CDR3 consists of 14 residues. The CDR3 sequence: CAWRPDRGQHEAFF. The CDR3 region has the DNA TGTGCCTGGAGACCGGACAGGGGGCAACATGAAGCTTTCTTT.

CDR3 in DNA: TGTGCCAGCAGTTTAGATCAGGGCTACGAGCAGTACTTC. It specifies CASSLDQGYEQYF. The chain uses TRBV27 and TRBJ2-7; tentatively, D is TRBD1 (5 bases). V was pared by 2 bases and J by 3 bases, with 8 bases between. There are 13 residues in the CDR3. Germline CDR1 and CDR2: MNHEY and SMNVEV (reference sequence).

The V and J genes are TRBV29-1 and TRBJ2-3, with no clear D. The V end lost 2 bases, the J end lost 2 bases, and 5 bases lay between the germline ends. Germline CDR1 reads SQVTM; CDR2 reads ANQGSEA. CDR3 length: 12 amino acids. The CDR3, as DNA: TGCAGCGTTGAACAGAACACAGATACGCAGTATTTT. Protein: CSVEQNTDTQYF.

The J gene is TRBJ2-1, the V gene TRBV5-6, with 9 positions matching TRBD1. The CDR3 is made up of 15 amino acids. V lost 0 bases and J lost 8; bases outside the gene matches: 6. Germline V CDR1 and CDR2: SGHDT, YYEEEE. The CDR3 here is CASSLAQGARHEQFF. The CDR3 DNA reads as TGTGCCAGCAGCTTGGCACAGGGGGCGAGGCATGAGCAGTTCTTC.

V and J are TRBV6-4 and TRBJ2-3; the D gene is possibly TRBD1 (5 bases). Trimming cost V 5 bases and J 1 base, with 13 bases left between them. The CDR3 sequence is 15 residues long. In germline, CDR1 is MRHNA, CDR2 SNTAGT. The CDR3, as DNA: TGTGCCAGCAGTTCTCAGGGTCTGGGCACAGATACGCAGTATTTT. It translates to CASSSQGLGTDTQYF.

J is TRBJ2-7 and V is TRBV6-6, with D uncertain. Trimming shortened V by 2 bases and J by 6 bases, and 5 bases separated the two germline ends. Germline lookup yields CDR1 MNHNY and CDR2 SVGAGI (reference sequence). CDR3 size: 11 residues. The CDR3 sequence: CASSYAREQYF. The CDR3 DNA sequence: TGTGCCAGCAGTTACGCCCGCGAGCAGTACTTC.

This clone was picked up one time. This rearrangement joins TRBV7-8 to TRBJ2-2; D is uncertain. The CDR3 contains 13 residues. V dropped 6 bases and J dropped 4 bases, with 9 bases sitting between them. The germline V gene encodes CDR1 SGHVS and CDR2 FQNEAQ. CDR3 sequence reads: CASRGLGTGELFF. CDR3 nucleotides: TGTGCCAGCAGAGGGCTGGGCACCGGGGAGCTGTTTTTT.

V gene TRBV7-9 combines with J gene TRBJ2-2; D may match TRBD1 or TRBD2 (5 bases each). Deletions cut 5 bases from V and 7 bases from J, with 8 bases between. This CDR3 has 12 residues. CDR1 SEHNR and CDR2 FQNEAQ come from the germline V gene (reference sequence). CDR3 DNA: TGTGCCAGCAGCGGGGACGGCGGGGAGCTGTTTTTT. This translates into CASSGDGGELFF. The full variable domain, its missing parts supplied by reference TRBV7-9 and TRBJ2-2, is DTGVSQNPRHKITKRGQNVTFRCDPISEHNRLYWYRQTLGQGPEFLTYFQNEAQLEKSRLLSDRFSAERPKGSFSTLEIQRTEQGDSAMYLCASSGDGGELFFGEGSRLTVL.

This clone occurred once. This chain joins TRBV20-1 and TRBJ2-1, with 10 positions matching TRBD2. From germline, CDR1 is DFQATT and CDR2 SNEGSKA (reference sequence). This CDR3 is 16 amino acids long. Trimming removed 3 bases from V and 0 bases from J; junction bases left unmatched: 5. CDR3 DNA sequence: TGCAGTGCTAGTCCTAGCGGGGGTAGCTCCTACAATGAGCAGTTCTTC. Residues: CSASPSGGSSYNEQFF.

V gene TRBV10-2 combines with J gene TRBJ1-2; D gene ambiguous. V lost 3 bases and J lost 6, with 20 bases in between. The V gene's germline CDR1 is WSHSY and CDR2 SAAADI. The CDR3 runs 16 residues. CDR3 nucleotides: TGCGCCAGCAGTGAATTTGAAGGGCCTAGCCCTAATGGCTACACCTTC. Translation gives CASSEFEGPSPNGYTF.

This clone was detected only a few times. The V call is TRBV2, the J call TRBJ1-5; TRBD1 might be the D (5 bases). Germline CDR1 is SNHLY and CDR2 is FYNNEI. This CDR3 region has 12 residues. Trimming removed 6 bases from V and 6 bases from J, with 9 bases in between. CDR3 coding DNA: TGTGCCAGCAGGACAGAGACTCAGCCCCAGCATTTT. It is translated as CASRTETQPQHF.